Below are 22 T cell receptor beta chains sequenced from a single sample in a study of low-dose radiotherapy and immunotherapy resistance in tumors. With TRAV- and TRBV-specific primers, first-strand cDNA was made, covering the alpha and beta chains. The authors amplified TCRs for 15 to 25 PCR cycles with a constant-region primer and a V-primer adapter. In TCRdb, the reads were re-called with MiXCR into one record per CDR3 protein. In the table there are roughly 6,000 distinct CDR3 sequences, approximately 64% of which are singletons. Receptors were obtained from a human donor with advanced metastatic prostate, ovarian, gallbladder or colorectal cancer (not recorded which). This table probably holds off-target reads from a library built for another chain.

The chain joins TRBV5-6 to TRBJ2-5; D gene uncertain. Between the trimmed V and J ends, which lost 2 bases and 0 bases, there was a span of 5 bases. The CDR3 contains 13 residues. Germline lookup yields CDR1 SGHDT and CDR2 YYEEEE. Here the CDR3 DNA reads TGTGCCAGCAGCTTTTCATACCAAGAGACCCAGTACTTC. Translating gives CASSFSYQETQYF.

The sample holds one count of this clonotype. The rearrangement links TRBV23-1 to TRBJ2-3; 13 bases align to TRBD2. TRBV23-1 is filed as an ORF, its function uncertain. The J segment lost 1 base and the V segment lost 10 bases, leaving 11 bases of the junction unmatched. This CDR3 is 17 amino acids long. CDR3 sequence: CAISGTSGNTGTDTQYF. Written as DNA, the CDR3 is TGCGCCATCTCCGGGACTAGCGGGAATACGGGCACAGATACGCAGTATTTT.

The chain carries TRBV20-1 and TRBJ1-6; D unresolved. The length of the CDR3 is 13 residues. Germline V gene sequence: CDR1 DFQATT, CDR2 SNEGSKA (reference sequence). Trimming stripped 0 bases from V and 6 bases from J, with 6 bases between. CDR3 in DNA: TGCAGTGCTAGAGAGCCCGTTAATTCACCCCTCCACTTT. This sequence encodes CSAREPVNSPLHF.

This sequence joins TRBV24-1 and TRBJ2-1; TRBD2 matches 11 bases. With V trimmed by 2 bases and J by 4 bases, 12 bases remained unmatched. CDR1 and CDR2 from the germline V gene are KGHDR and SFDVKD. The CDR3 extends over 19 amino acids. Here the CDR3 DNA reads TGTGCCACCAGTGATTCAAGTCGCCTAGCGGGGGGTCGATACAATGAGCAGTTCTTC. It translates to CATSDSSRLAGGRYNEQFF.

The chain uses TRBV13 and TRBJ2-7; D is perhaps TRBD2 (6 bases). V lost 4 bases, J lost 5 bases, and 18 bases lay in between. CDR3 length: 15 residues. Looked up from germline, CDR1 is PRHDT and CDR2 is FYEKMQ (reference sequence). The CDR3 is CASSSPEGAVNEQYF. In DNA form, the CDR3 reads TGTGCCAGCAGCTCCCCGGAGGGCGCGGTCAACGAGCAGTACTTC. Full variable domain (rest looked up from reference TRBV13 and TRBJ2-7): AAGVIQSPRHLIKEKRETATLKCYPIPRHDTVYWYQQGPGQDPQFLISFYEKMQSDKGSIPDRFSAQQFSDYHSELNMSSLELGDSALYFCASSSPEGAVNEQYFGPGTRLTVT.

V and J are TRBV11-2 and TRBJ1-1; D not resolved. This CDR3 spans 12 amino acids. V lost 8 bases to trimming and J lost 5 bases, with 12 bases between them. From germline, CDR1 is SGHAT and CDR2 FQNNGV. The CDR3 is CASSGVDTEAFF. CDR3 DNA sequence: TGTGCCAGCTCTGGAGTTGATACTGAAGCTTTCTTT.

J is TRBJ1-4 and V is TRBV6-2 or TRBV6-3; TRBD1 might be the D (5 bases). CDR1 and CDR2 from the germline V gene are MNHEY and SVGEGT. V was shortened by 5 bases and J by 8 bases, with 21 bases between the two germline ends. The CDR3 has 16 residues. Written as DNA, the CDR3 is TGTGCCAGCAGTCCCCGCCCAGGGCAGGGAATGGAAAAACTGTTTTTT. It specifies CASSPRPGQGMEKLFF.

The CDR3 sequence: CASSPAWQLAKPSTDTQYF. The CDR3 DNA is TGTGCCAGCAGTCCCGCGTGGCAACTAGCGAAACCTAGCACAGATACGCAGTATTTT. This sequence joins TRBV28 and TRBJ2-3; 7 bases map to TRBD2. CDR3 length: 19 residues. Unmatched junction bases numbered 17, after V lost 5 bases and J lost 0 bases. Germline CDR1 MDHEN, CDR2 SYDVKM.

V and J are TRBV10-3 and TRBJ2-3, with D uncertain. Germline lookup yields CDR1 ENHRY and CDR2 SYGVKD. The length of the CDR3 is 14 residues. V was pared by 7 bases and J by 4 bases, with 15 bases between. The CDR3 reads CAINYDPSSDTQYF. CDR3 coding DNA: TGTGCCATCAACTACGACCCCAGCTCAGATACGCAGTATTTT.

This rearrangement joins TRBV18 to TRBJ2-1; 10 bases line up with TRBD1. Germline V gene lookup returns CDR1 KGHSH and CDR2 LQKENI. The junction had 7 bases not matched to a gene; V was cut back by 3 bases and J by 8 bases. The CDR3 sequence is 15 residues long. This chain's CDR3 is CASSPMRTGGHEQFF. In DNA, the CDR3 is TGTGCCAGCTCACCGATGCGGACAGGGGGTCATGAGCAGTTCTTC.

The V and J genes are TRBV9 and TRBJ1-1; no firm D call. The V end lost 4 bases, the J end lost 2 bases, and 9 bases lay between the germline ends. The CDR3 contains 13 residues. Germline CDR1 SGDLS, CDR2 YYNGEE. CDR3 residues: CASSPFRNTEAFF. Here the CDR3 DNA reads TGTGCCAGCAGCCCCTTCCGAAACACTGAAGCTTTCTTT.

The chain is built from TRBV6-6 and TRBJ2-7; 12 bases are shared with TRBD1. Germline V lookup: CDR1 MNHNY, CDR2 SVGAGI (reference sequence). V trimming: 5 bases; J trimming: 4 bases; junction bases outside the gene matches: 3. The CDR3 runs 14 residues. The CDR3 sequence is CASSTGQGAYEQYF. The CDR3 DNA reads as TGTGCCAGCAGTACGGGACAGGGGGCGTACGAGCAGTACTTC.

V and J are TRBV20-1 and TRBJ2-2; no firm D call. This CDR3 is 12 amino acids long. Looked up from germline, CDR1 is DFQATT and CDR2 is SNEGSKA (reference sequence). V lost 6 bases, J lost 4 bases, and 9 bases lay in between. CDR3 protein: CSATRTTGELFF. DNA for the CDR3: TGCAGTGCCACACGAACCACCGGGGAGCTGTTTTTT.

The rearrangement links TRBV27 to TRBJ2-2; D gene uncertain. Per the germline V gene, CDR1 is MNHEY and CDR2 is SMNVEV (reference sequence). The CDR3 has 15 residues. Deletions cut 0 bases from V and 3 bases from J, with 8 bases between. Here the CDR3 DNA reads TGTGCCAGCAGTTTATCGTTGGGGTACACCGGGGAGCTGTTTTTT. This sequence encodes CASSLSLGYTGELFF.

This clonotype was seen once. The CDR3 DNA sequence: TGCGCCAGCAGCTTGGGTTCCGGGACGTTCGAAGCTTTCTTT. Residues: CASSLGSGTFEAFF. This chain uses TRBV5-1 with TRBJ1-1; tentatively, D is TRBD1 (5 bases). CDR1 is SGHRS, CDR2 YFSETQ, per germline. V was shortened by 0 bases and J by 8 bases, with 14 bases between the two germline ends. The CDR3 runs to 14 residues.

This clonotype is a singleton in its sample. The chain links TRBV7-3 to TRBJ1-1, with 7 bases lining up with TRBD1. With 2 bases clipped from V and 4 bases from J, the junction kept 4 bases outside the gene matches. This CDR3 comprises 14 residues. Germline CDR1 is SGHTA and CDR2 is FQGTGA. CDR3 region: CASSLARGSTEAFF. The DNA for the CDR3 is TGTGCCAGCAGCTTAGCCAGGGGGAGCACTGAAGCTTTCTTT.

This chain uses TRBV5-6 with TRBJ2-1; D is perhaps TRBD2 (5 bases). The CDR3 covers 14 residues. CDR1 is SGHDT and CDR2 is YYEEEE in the germline V gene. Trimming took off 6 bases at V and 3 bases at J, with 13 bases between the two ends. The DNA for the CDR3 is TGTGCCAGCACCTGGGCGGGTAACTACAATGAGCAGTTCTTC. Translated: CASTWAGNYNEQFF.

V is TRBV12-3 or TRBV12-4 and J is TRBJ2-5; 8 bases match TRBD2. Trimming removed 3 bases from V and 4 bases from J; junction bases left unmatched: 7. The CDR3 totals 15 residues. Here the CDR3 DNA reads TGTGCCAGCAGTTTGGAAGCGGGAGTAGCAGAGACCCAGTACTTC. Protein: CASSLEAGVAETQYF.

The chain joins TRBV5-1 to TRBJ2-7; D call uncertain. V lost 1 base, J lost 0 bases, and 8 bases lay in between. The CDR3 covers 14 residues. Germline assignment: CDR1 SGHRS and CDR2 YFSETQ. Here the CDR3 DNA reads TGCGCCAGCAGCTTGCAGGCCCACTCCTACGAGCAGTACTTC. Amino acids: CASSLQAHSYEQYF.

This chain uses TRBV6-5 with TRBJ2-3; TRBD2 matches 8 bases. The CDR3 spans 13 residues. V dropped 7 bases and J dropped 3; count of bases not matched to a gene: 3. From germline, CDR1 is MNHEY and CDR2 SVGAGI. CDR3 residues: CASTPSGTDTQYF. DNA of the CDR3: TGTGCCAGCACCCCTAGCGGGACAGATACGCAGTATTTT.

The V call is TRBV6-6, the J call TRBJ2-1, with D possibly matching TRBD2 (5 bases). The V end was cut by 4 bases, the J end by 7 bases, with 5 bases between. The CDR3 extends over 11 amino acids. Per germline, CDR1 MNHNY and CDR2 SVGAGI (reference sequence). The CDR3 region is CASSSGNEQFF. The CDR3 nucleotides read TGTGCCAGCAGTTCGGGAAATGAGCAGTTCTTC.

This clonotype was seen only a few times. The chain couples TRBV9 to TRBJ2-1; 8 bases agree with TRBD2. The CDR3 extends over 16 amino acids. V dropped 3 bases and J dropped 6; count of bases not matched to a gene: 11. From germline, CDR1 is SGDLS and CDR2 YYNGEE. The CDR3 DNA is TGTGCCAGCAGCGACCCCATGGCGGGGGGCCCCAATGAGCAGTTCTTC. Amino acids: CASSDPMAGGPNEQFF.